This T cell receptor (beta chain) was captured in a study of T cells expressing NK-cell markers. Study as a whole: The authors derived TCR beta repertoires from sorted CD3+CD56+NKG2C+, CD3+CD56+NKG2C- and CD3+CD56-NKG2C+ T cells. Findings and limits, study-wide: Where several donors were concerned, these clonotypes also led the CD3+CD56-NKG2C+ fraction. In roughly six donors, dominant NKG2C+ clonotypes were about 1.0-8% of CD8+ T cells.

TCRdb reprocessed the 5' RACE reads and stores each CDR3 protein as one record, lacking DNA. This repertoire includes about 540,000 distinct CDR3 sequences. Details on this clonotype: Antigen unknown.

Germline V CDR1 and CDR2: SGHTA, FQGNSA. The CDR3 runs 14 residues. This chain connects TRBV7-2 to TRBJ2-1; TCRdb's D call of TRBD1 is untestable without DNA. Input material: blood T cells: a sorted CD56 or NKG2C T cell subset, CD4+ or CD8+ T cells, or bulk PBMC T cells (not recorded which). The source is a young man in good health. CDR3 residues: CATGFAELYNEQFF. The full variable domain, in which reference TRBV7-2 and TRBJ2-1 provide the parts outside the CDR3, is GAGVSQSPSNKVTEKGKDVELRCDPISGHTALYWYRQSLGQGLEFLIYFQGNSAPDKSGLPSDRFSAERTGGSVSTLTIQRTQQEDSAVYLCATGFAELYNEQFFGPGTRLTVL.